The 7 T cell receptor beta chains presented below share a single source sample, sequenced in a study of blood T cell repertoires in COVID-19. Libraries were prepared by immunoSEQ multiplex PCR; TCRdb keeps only in-frame clonotypes and omits some of them. The table lists more than 250,000 clones, roughly 84% of them singletons. Sequencing used peripheral blood. These receptors all come from a man in his fifties or sixties with active or convalescent COVID-19.

The V gene is TRBV7-3, the J gene TRBJ2-2, with 9 bases matching TRBD2. Germline V gives CDR1 SGHTA, CDR2 FQGTGA. V was clipped by 1 base and J by 0 bases; unmatched bases: 3. The CDR3 consists of 17 residues. CDR3 residues: CASSLISGGANTGELFF. In DNA, the CDR3 is TGTGCCAGCAGCTTAATTAGCGGGGGCGCGAACACCGGGGAGCTGTTTTTT.

The chain has TRBV3-1 (or the pseudogene TRBV3-2) and TRBJ1-1, with D maybe TRBD1 (5 bases). The CDR3 consists of 13 residues. V gave up 6 bases and J gave up 4 bases, with 12 bases separating them. Germline V lookup: CDR1 LGHDT, CDR2 YNNKEL (reference sequence). CDR3 in amino acids: CASRWGEGTEAFF. For the CDR3, the DNA is TGTGCCAGCAGGTGGGGGGAGGGCACTGAAGCTTTCTTT.

In its sample, this clone was seen once. The chain recombines TRBV27 with TRBJ1-6; the D is unclear. The CDR3 is made up of 16 amino acids. Trimming took 1 base from V and 2 from J, leaving 9 bases between them. CDR1 and CDR2 from the germline V gene are MNHEY and SMNVEV (reference sequence). This CDR3 is CASSLFVGPYNSPLHF. The CDR3 DNA follows: TGTGCCAGCAGTTTATTCGTGGGCCCCTATAATTCACCCCTCCACTTT.

This clone was detected once. The chain couples TRBV27 to TRBJ2-3; 8 bases are shared with TRBD2. The CDR3 is 18 residues long. Germline CDR1 is MNHEY and CDR2 is SMNVEV (reference sequence). The V gene end was trimmed by 5 bases and the J gene end by 5 bases; junction bases not matched to a gene: 18. CDR3 bases: TGTGCCAGCAGTCCCAATCCACGGTTCGGGAGCGGGGGAGATACGCAGTATTTT. This translates into CASSPNPRFGSGGDTQYF.

This clone came up once. V and J are TRBV19 and TRBJ2-7, with TRBD1 identical over 8 bases. J gave up 2 bases and V 10 bases, and 13 bases lay outside the gene matches. This CDR3 region has 15 residues. CDR1 and CDR2 from the germline V gene are LNHDA and SQIVND (reference sequence). CDR3 nucleotides: TGTGCCACCCGGCAGGGACAGGATCTCCCCTACGAGCAGTACTTC. Its translation: CATRQGQDLPYEQYF.

CDR3 in DNA: TGTGCCATCAGTGAGTCAGCGGGAGGGCAGGGCGGCGAGCAGTACTTC. As protein: CAISESAGGQGGEQYF. The chain couples TRBV10-3 to TRBJ2-7; 10 nucleotides align to TRBD2. The CDR3 contains 16 residues. V lost 0 bases to trimming and J lost 6 bases; unmatched junction nucleotides: 8. Germline loops: CDR1 ENHRY, CDR2 SYGVKD.

This sequence joins TRBV28 and TRBJ2-5; TRBD2 matches 8 bases. V shed 5 bases and J 5 bases; nucleotides not matched to a gene: 7. Germline V gives CDR1 MDHEN, CDR2 SYDVKM. The CDR3 is made up of 14 amino acids. CDR3 loop: CASSKSGGTETQYF. The CDR3 nucleotides are TGTGCCAGCAGTAAATCGGGAGGGACGGAGACCCAGTACTTC.